One sample yielded the 5 T cell receptor beta chains listed below, sequenced in a study of spatial heterogeneity in lung cancer. The time point was: sample taken at primary tumor resection. The input material, whole RNA from tumor, nontumor lung or frozen PBMC, was sequenced unsorted. TCRdb redid the calling of the 5' RACE reads with MiXCR, one entry per CDR3 protein. Of just under 95,000 distinct CDR3 sequences listed, approximately 12% are singletons. Here the sequenced sample was PBMCs, taken at surgery. These receptors were obtained from a male donor with early-stage non-small cell lung cancer.

The chain combines TRBV30 with TRBJ1-4; D not resolved. Germline CDR1 reads GTSNPN; CDR2 reads SVGIG (reference sequence). The CDR3 is 16 amino acids. V was shortened by 0 bases and J by 3 bases, with 14 bases between the two germline ends. This CDR3 is CAWSVLRLRSNEKLFF. For the CDR3, the DNA is TGTGCCTGGAGTGTACTAAGGTTGCGGTCTAATGAAAAACTGTTTTTT.

This chain links TRBV6-2 or TRBV6-3 with TRBJ2-3; D ambiguous. Germline V gene lookup returns CDR1 MNHEY and CDR2 SVGEGT. The CDR3 is 15 residues long. Deletions cut 7 bases from V and 2 bases from J, with 16 bases between. The CDR3 here is CASTSERDFTDTQYF. The DNA of the CDR3 is TGTGCCAGCACCTCCGAGCGAGACTTCACAGATACGCAGTATTTT.

This clonotype was counted only a few times. The V call is TRBV6-6, the J call TRBJ2-3; 7 nucleotides agree with TRBD1. The CDR3 spans 16 residues. Germline CDR1 MNHNY, CDR2 SVGAGI (reference sequence). J gave up 6 bases and V 8 bases, and 17 bases lay outside the gene matches. CDR3 sequence: CASGGRGLLNTDTQYF. The DNA for the CDR3 is TGTGCCAGCGGCGGCAGGGGGTTACTTAATACCGATACGCAGTATTTT.

This clonotype occurred many times. The chain couples TRBV3-1 to TRBJ1-6; the D gene is possibly TRBD1 (6 bases). This CDR3 spans 15 amino acids. V lost 1 base, J lost 14 bases, and 18 bases lay in between. CDR1 is LGHDT, CDR2 YNNKEL, per germline (reference sequence). The CDR3 sequence is CASSQGGPFLPTLHF. CDR3 nucleotides: TGTGCCAGCAGCCAAGGGGGGCCTTTTCTTCCAACCCTCCACTTT.

This clonotype was seen a handful of times. The chain combines TRBV7-9 with TRBJ2-7; a weak D match, TRBD1 (6 bases). Trimming took 3 bases from V and 7 from J, leaving 22 bases between them. Germline assignment: CDR1 SEHNR and CDR2 FQNEAQ (reference sequence). There are 16 residues in the CDR3. This CDR3 is CASSFERGHGSGEQYF. DNA for the CDR3: TGTGCCAGCAGCTTTGAGAGGGGACACGGTTCTGGGGAGCAGTACTTC.